This passage covers 7 T cell receptor beta chains from one sample sequenced in a study of vaccination and CD4 T cells after COVID-19. The Oncomine TCR Beta short-read assay generated sequence data from the DNA of cultured CD4+ T cells. Each CDR3 protein is one row after TCRdb ran MiXCR on the PCR reads. This sample carries about 14,000 distinct CDR3 sequences, more than 20% of them seen once, and the ten largest clones take 18%. For these TCRs, the target antigens are not known. Treatment in this sample: approximately nine-day PBMC culture with coronavirus spike peptide pools or control peptides (ViraFEST assay). The material was CD4+ T cells from blood, cultured in vitro, obtained after SARS-CoV-2 vaccination. These receptors were obtained from a human donor who had recovered from COVID-19.

The chain carries TRBV18 and TRBJ2-7; 9 bases align to TRBD1. With V trimmed by 6 bases and J by 2 bases, 11 bases remained unmatched. Germline CDR1 reads KGHSH; CDR2 reads LQKENI. This CDR3 region has 16 residues. The CDR3 loop reads CASSPGAGQGPYEQYF. CDR3 bases: TGTGCCAGCTCCCCTGGGGCGGGACAGGGCCCCTACGAGCAGTACTTC. Variable domain in full (rest from reference TRBV18 and TRBJ2-7): NAGVMQNPRHLVRRRGQEARLRCSPMKGHSHVYWYRQLPEEGLKFMVYLQKENIIDESGMPKERFSAEFPKEGPSILRIQQVVRGDSAAYFCASSPGAGQGPYEQYFGPGTRLTVT.

This clonotype appeared a few times. V and J are TRBV2 and TRBJ2-5; D not certain. In germline, CDR1 is SNHLY, CDR2 FYNNEI. This CDR3 is built from 11 residues. The V end was cut by 3 bases, the J end by 6 bases, with 5 bases between. The CDR3 DNA sequence: TGTGCCAGCAGTGATCATAAGACCCAGTACTTC. It is translated as CASSDHKTQYF.

The chain is built from TRBV18 and TRBJ2-2, with unresolved D. The length of the CDR3 is 13 residues. V was clipped by 4 bases and J by 5 bases, with 8 bases between them. Germline CDR1 KGHSH, CDR2 LQKENI. CDR3 sequence: CASSLLVTGELFF. The CDR3 bases are TGTGCCAGCTCACTCCTTGTAACCGGGGAGCTGTTTTTT.

There are a few counts of this clonotype. V usage is TRBV18 and J usage is TRBJ2-7; 10 bases match TRBD1. The CDR3 has 18 residues. The V gene end was trimmed by 0 bases and the J gene end by 2 bases; junction bases not matched to a gene: 10. The V gene's germline CDR1 is KGHSH and CDR2 LQKENI. CDR3 DNA: TGTGCCAGCTCACCACCGGCCGTAATAGGACAGGGGGCCTACGAGCAGTACTTC. Amino acid sequence: CASSPPAVIGQGAYEQYF.

Judged by abundance, this clonotype is large. This chain joins TRBV6-2 or TRBV6-3 and TRBJ2-1, with D uncertain. V was shortened by 2 bases and J by 0 bases, with 5 bases between the two germline ends. Germline loops: CDR1 MNHEY, CDR2 SVGEGT. The CDR3 contains 14 residues. The CDR3 coding sequence is TGTGCCAGCAGTTACCAGAGCTCCTACAATGAGCAGTTCTTC. This translates into CASSYQSSYNEQFF.

In this sample, this clonotype turned up a few times. This rearrangement joins TRBV28 to TRBJ2-7; 7 nucleotides agree with TRBD2. Per the germline V gene, CDR1 is MDHEN and CDR2 is SYDVKM. V lost 3 bases and J lost 4; bases outside the gene matches: 6. The CDR3 has 14 amino acids. CDR3 bases: TGTGCCAGCAGTTTTCTTTCGCGGGAGTACGAGCAGTACTTC. Translated, it gives CASSFLSREYEQYF.

The V and J genes are TRBV27 and TRBJ2-6; D may be TRBD1 (6 bases). The length of the CDR3 is 15 residues. V lost 6 bases to trimming and J lost 0 bases, with 9 bases between them. Germline V gene sequence: CDR1 MNHEY, CDR2 SMNVEV (reference sequence). CDR3 nucleotides: TGTGCCAGCAGGGGACATCGCTCTGGGGCCAACGTCCTGACTTTC. Protein sequence: CASRGHRSGANVLTF. Drawing the rest from reference TRBV27 and TRBJ2-6, the complete variable domain is EAQVTQNPRYLITVTGKKLTVTCSQNMNHEYMSWYRQDPGLGLRQIYYSMNVEVTDKGDVPEGYKVSRKEKRNFPLILESPSPNQTSLYFCASRGHRSGANVLTFGAGSRLTVL.